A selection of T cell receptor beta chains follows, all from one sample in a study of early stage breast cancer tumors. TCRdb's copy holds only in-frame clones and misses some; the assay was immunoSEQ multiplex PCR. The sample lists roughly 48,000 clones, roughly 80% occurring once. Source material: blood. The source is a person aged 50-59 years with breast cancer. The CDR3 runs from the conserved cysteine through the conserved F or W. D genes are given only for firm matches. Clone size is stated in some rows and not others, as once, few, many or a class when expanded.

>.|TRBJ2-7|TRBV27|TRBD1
TGTGCCAGCAGTTTAATCTTCCGGGACAGGTTAATCGAGCAGTACTTC
CASSLIFRDRLIEQYF
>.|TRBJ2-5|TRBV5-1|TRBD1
TGCGCCAGCAGCAGGTGGGACAGGACAGAGACCCAGTACTTC
CASSRWDRTETQYF
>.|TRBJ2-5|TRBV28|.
TGTGCCAGCAGTCCCCCCAAGTACTTC
CASSPPKYF
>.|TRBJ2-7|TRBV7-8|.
TGTGCCAGCAGCTTTGGGACGGCCTACGAGCAGTACTTC
CASSFGTAYEQYF
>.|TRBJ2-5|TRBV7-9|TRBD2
TGTGCCAGCAGCTTAGGGTCACTAGCGGGGGGGCTAGAGACCCAGTACTTC
CASSLGSLAGGLETQYF
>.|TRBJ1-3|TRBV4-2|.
TGTGCCAGCAGGGGCAGGGAGATCGCTGGAAACACCATATATTTT
CASRGREIAGNTIYF
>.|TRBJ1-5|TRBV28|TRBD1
TGTGCCAGCAGGTCCGGGACAGGGGCGTATCAGCCCCAGCATTTT
CASRSGTGAYQPQHF
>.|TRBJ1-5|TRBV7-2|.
TGTGCCAGCAGCCTGGTAGGGACACATAGCAATCAGCCCCAGCATTTT
CASSLVGTHSNQPQHF
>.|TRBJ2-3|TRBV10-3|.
TGTGCCATCAGTGAGTCGCTAGCAGGCCCAGATACGCAGTATTTT
CAISESLAGPDTQYF
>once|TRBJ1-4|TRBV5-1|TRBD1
TGCGCCAGCAGCTTAGGGGCAGGGGGTTTTGTGCGCGAAAAACTGTTTTTT
CASSLGAGGFVREKLFF
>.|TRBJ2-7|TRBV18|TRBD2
TGTGCCAGCTCACCGAGCGGGGGGGCATGGGAGCAGTACTTC
CASSPSGGAWEQYF